Below are 3 T cell receptor beta chains sequenced from a single sample in a study of CD8 T cells in ankylosing spondylitis. Using its own MiXCR run on the 5' RACE reads, TCRdb lists one record per CDR3 protein. Of around 180,000 distinct CDR3 sequences in the sample, approximately 12% were seen once. Source material: blood, either unsorted or a sorted T cell fraction (not recorded which). Every receptor here comes from a female donor with ankylosing spondylitis or in good health (not recorded which).

This clonotype was found many times. This rearrangement joins TRBV7-9 to TRBJ1-1; D remains ambiguous. The CDR3 spans 14 residues. Germline V lookup: CDR1 SEHNR, CDR2 FQNEAQ (reference sequence). V lost 1 base, J lost 4 bases, and 10 bases lay in between. CDR3 DNA sequence: TGTGCCAGCAGCTTAGAAGGTCTTGGCACTGAAGCTTTCTTT. Translated: CASSLEGLGTEAFF.

This clonotype occurred many times. The gene calls are TRBV12-3 or TRBV12-4 and TRBJ2-7; either TRBD1 or TRBD2 may supply D (5 bases each). V was shortened by 4 bases and J by 13 bases, with 17 bases between the two germline ends. CDR3 length: 12 amino acids. This chain's CDR3 is CASSSRGRSHYF. The CDR3 DNA reads TGTGCCAGCAGTTCCCGGGGCAGATCACACTACTTC.

The chain recombines TRBV20-1 with TRBJ2-1; D is uncertain. The CDR3 length is 14 residues. The germline V gene has CDR1 DFQATT and CDR2 SNEGSKA (reference sequence). The CDR3 region has the DNA TGCAATGCATATAGTGGTGGGGAAATGAGCGAGCAGTTCTTC. Protein sequence: CNAYSGGEMSEQFF.